This T cell receptor (beta chain) was captured by sequencing in a study of T cells in Graves' hyperthyroidism and ophthalmopathy. Study-wide results and caveats: A 13 V-J model separated ophthalmopathy from stable hyperthyroidism. For ophthalmopathy, model prediction preceded onset by a median roughly 6.5 months.

With 1 base clipped from V and 0 bases from J, the junction kept 12 bases outside the gene matches. The CDR3 is made up of 19 amino acids. Looked up from germline, CDR1 is SGHTA and CDR2 is FQGTGA. As regards this clonotype: What it binds is not known.

Over 18 months, lack of ophthalmopathy progression marked Graves' hyperthyroidism as stable. Newly diagnosed hyperthyroidism patients aged 18 to 65 years had disease lasting under 2 months. RNA transcripts yielded amplified TCR beta CDR3 regions. An initial round of RT-PCR targeting the TCR CDR3 relied on the HTBI primer set. In TCRdb, the multiplex PCR reads were re-called with MiXCR into one record per CDR3 protein. The data show roughly 420,000 distinct CDR3 sequences, roughly 13% seen once. The receptor was isolated from a woman between 18 and 29 years old with Graves' hyperthyroidism. V gene TRBV7-3 combines with J gene TRBJ2-3, with TRBD2 identical over 8 bases. Sample: blood. The CDR3, as DNA: TGTGCCAGCAGCTTAAGGTTTCGGGCTAGCGGGCGAAGCACAGATACGCAGTATTTT. Translation: CASSLRFRASGRSTDTQYF.